This TCR beta chain was captured by sequencing in a study of shared clonotypes between healthy human individuals. Study outcomes and limitations: Clonotype sharing among donors, it was expected, would be affected by sequencing depth.

Remarks on this clone: Its antigen is unknown. The same CDR3 can be traced to other DNA sequences in this sample.

Sequencing used immunoSEQ multiplex PCR; TCRdb keeps in-frame clones, though not all of them. The sample carries roughly 890,000 clones, about 92% recorded once. Naive CD8 cells lacked CD45RO and underwent positive selection for CCR7, leaving out terminally differentiated effector memory CD45RA+ cells. This CDR3 has 13 amino acids. CDR1 is SGHDT, CDR2 YYEEEE, per germline. Between the trimmed V and J ends, which lost 1 base and 2 bases, there was a span of 6 bases. The receptor comes from a man aged 25 to 45 in good health. The sequencing sample was made of naive CD8+ T cells sorted from blood. This chain joins TRBV5-6 and TRBJ1-1; D not certain. The CDR3: CASSLHGNTEAFF. CDR3 nucleotide sequence: TGTGCCAGCAGCTTGCATGGAAACACTGAAGCTTTCTTT.